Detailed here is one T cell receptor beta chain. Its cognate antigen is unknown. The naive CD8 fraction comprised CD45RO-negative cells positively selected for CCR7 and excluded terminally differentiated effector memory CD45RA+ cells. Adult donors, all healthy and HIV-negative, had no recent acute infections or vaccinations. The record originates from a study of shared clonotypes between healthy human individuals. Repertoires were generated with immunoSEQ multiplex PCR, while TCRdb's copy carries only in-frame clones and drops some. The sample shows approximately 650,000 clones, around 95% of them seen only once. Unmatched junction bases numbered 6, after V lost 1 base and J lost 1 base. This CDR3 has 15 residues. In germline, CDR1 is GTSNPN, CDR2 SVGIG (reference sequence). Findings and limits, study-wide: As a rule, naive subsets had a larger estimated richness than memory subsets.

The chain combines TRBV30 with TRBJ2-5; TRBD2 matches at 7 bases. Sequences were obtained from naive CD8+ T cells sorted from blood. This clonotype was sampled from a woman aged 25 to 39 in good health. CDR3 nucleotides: TGTGCCTGGAGTGGGGGGGGGAGCTTCCAAGAGACCCAGTACTTC. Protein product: CAWSGGGSFQETQYF.